This is a list of T cell receptor beta chains from one sample in a study of shared clonotypes between healthy human individuals. The assay was immunoSEQ multiplex PCR, and TCRdb's table has in-frame clones only and misses some. The data contain under 1 million clones, 85% to 95% of them singletons. Source material: naive CD8+ T cells sorted from blood. The source is a man aged 25 to 45 in good health. Both conserved end residues are part of each CDR3. The order of the fields is J gene, D gene, V gene, clone size, CDR3 DNA, CDR3 protein. D genes are given only for firm matches. Clone size is shown for a subset of rows, as once, few, many or a class of expanded clone.

J: TRBJ2-4
D: TRBD2
V: TRBV11-2
size: -
DNA: TGTGCCACCGCATCTCTAGCGGGAGGGGGGGACATTCAGTACTTC
CDR3: CATASLAGGGDIQYF

J: TRBJ2-7
D: TRBD2
V: TRBV27
size: -
DNA: TGTGCCAGCAGTTTAGGAACTAGCGGCGGAGGCGAGCAGTACTTC
CDR3: CASSLGTSGGGEQYF

J: TRBJ2-3
D: -
V: TRBV5-5
size: -
DNA: TGTGCCAGCAGCTTTAGTTCTCAGCGAGCGCTCACAGATACGCAGTATTTT
CDR3: CASSFSSQRALTDTQYF

J: TRBJ2-7
D: -
V: TRBV2
size: -
DNA: TGTGCCAGCAAACAGAGCTCCTACGAGCAGTACTTC
CDR3: CASKQSSYEQYF

J: TRBJ2-7
D: -
V: TRBV10-3
size: -
DNA: TGTGCCATCAGTGATTTAGAATTGGACAAACTCTACGAGCAGTACTTC
CDR3: CAISDLELDKLYEQYF

J: TRBJ1-4
D: TRBD1
V: TRBV29-1
size: -
DNA: TGCAGCGTTGATGAAGGGGACAGGGGGTATGAAAAACTGTTTTTT
CDR3: CSVDEGDRGYEKLFF

J: TRBJ2-7
D: TRBD2
V: TRBV5-6
size: -
DNA: TGTGCCAGCAGCTTGGGTGGGCTAGCGGGAATGTCAATGGACGAGCAGTACTTC
CDR3: CASSLGGLAGMSMDEQYF

J: TRBJ1-5
D: -
V: TRBV6-1
size: once
DNA: TGTGCCAGCAGTGAAGGGGTACGGCTATTGGAGCCCCAGCATTTT
CDR3: CASSEGVRLLEPQHF

J: TRBJ2-1
D: -
V: TRBV7-3
size: -
DNA: TGTGCCAGCAGCTATTATGGAGGCGGGACCCAGTTCTTC
CDR3: CASSYYGGGTQFF

J: TRBJ2-1
D: TRBD2
V: TRBV19
size: -
DNA: TGTGCCAGTAGTTACAGCGGGGTAGGCAATGAGCAGTTCTTC
CDR3: CASSYSGVGNEQFF

J: TRBJ2-1
D: -
V: TRBV11-2
size: -
DNA: TGTGCCAGCAGCCTCCTGCGTATCGAGCAGTTCTTC
CDR3: CASSLLRIEQFF

J: TRBJ2-7
D: -
V: TRBV10-1
size: -
DNA: TGCGCCAGCAGTGAGTCGACCCAAGGCGAGCAGTACTTC
CDR3: CASSESTQGEQYF

J: TRBJ2-1
D: -
V: TRBV18
size: once
DNA: TGTGCCAGCTCACCACGCGGTAGTCACAATTACGTTATCTTC
CDR3: CASSPRGSHNYVIF

J: TRBJ2-1
D: -
V: TRBV30
size: -
DNA: TGTGCCTGGAGTACGGGAGTCGCCTACAATGAGCAGTTCTTC
CDR3: CAWSTGVAYNEQFF